Following are 3 T cell receptor beta chains from one sample sequenced in a study of T cell changes during pregnancy in multiple sclerosis. TCRdb's copy holds only in-frame clones and misses some; the assay was immunoSEQ multiplex PCR. Of roughly 57,000 clones in the sample, around 92% are singletons; the top ten hold approximately 0.64%. The sequenced sample was CD4+ T cells from peripheral blood mononuclear cells, obtained after pregnancy. Receptors were obtained from a female donor with multiple sclerosis, enrolled in a pregnancy study.

V usage is TRBV9 and J usage is TRBJ1-4; no firm D call. V was clipped by 4 bases and J by 8 bases, with 15 bases between them. This CDR3 is built from 14 residues. The germline V gene has CDR1 SGDLS and CDR2 YYNGEE. The chain's CDR3 is CASSPPTREEKLFF. Written as DNA, the CDR3 is TGTGCCAGCAGCCCTCCCACAAGGGAGGAAAAACTGTTTTTT.

The chain combines TRBV10-3 with TRBJ2-2; TRBD1 aligns across 9 bases. The CDR3 extends over 16 amino acids. J lost 4 bases, V lost 10 bases, and 13 bases had no gene match. Germline-derived CDR1 and CDR2 are ENHRY and SYGVKD. The DNA of the CDR3 is TGTGCCACCTCGATGGGTTTGACAGGGGGCACCGGGGAGCTGTTTTTT. Translated: CATSMGLTGGTGELFF.

This rearrangement joins TRBV2 to TRBJ2-5; D is possibly TRBD1 (6 bases). Germline CDR1 is SNHLY and CDR2 is FYNNEI. The CDR3 length is 13 residues. V gave up 6 bases and J gave up 4 bases, with 12 bases separating them. The CDR3 protein is CASRNAGVETQYF. The CDR3, as DNA: TGTGCCAGCAGGAACGCAGGGGTAGAGACCCAGTACTTC. Based on the CDR3 plus reference TRBV2 and TRBJ2-5, the full variable domain is EPEVTQTPSHQVTQMGQEVILRCVPISNHLYFYWYRQILGQKVEFLVSFYNNEISEKSEIFDDQFSVERPDGSNFTLKIRSTKLEDSAMYFCASRNAGVETQYFGPGTRLLVL.